This entry concerns a single T cell receptor (beta chain). The antigen is unknown. Thawed PBMCs were FACS-sorted into unstimulated CD4+CD25+CD127- regulatory T cells, CD4+CD25- non-regulatory cells, CD4 and CD8 cells. This specimen comes from a study of Tregs in tolerant kidney transplant recipients. The CDR3 totals 15 residues. Germline CDR1 is SGHRS and CDR2 is YFSETQ. V lost 0 bases and J 0 bases, leaving 9 bases between the germline ends. TCRdb's copy holds only in-frame clones and misses some; the assay was immunoSEQ multiplex PCR. The data hold 90,000 to 150,000 clones, with approximately 90% observed a single time. The study's findings and limits: Findings come from small patient numbers and require larger validation. Tregs expanded with activated donor B cells seemed most donor-specific.

Specimen: CD4+ T cells from blood. The clonotype originates from a human donor in good health. The rearrangement links TRBV5-1 to TRBJ1-2; weak D call: TRBD1 (5 bases). As DNA, the CDR3 is TGCGCCAGCAGCTTGGGACAGTGGACTAACTATGGCTACACCTTC. Translation: CASSLGQWTNYGYTF.